This T cell receptor beta chain was retrieved from a study of blood T cell repertoires in COVID-19. Germline values: CDR1 LGHDT, CDR2 YNNKEL (reference sequence). The V and J ends lost 4 bases and 0 bases respectively, with 10 bases between them. CDR3 length: 15 amino acids. In the case of this clone: The sample holds other DNA sequences that translate to the same CDR3.

Profiling relied on immunoSEQ multiplex PCR, and the TCRdb table lists in-frame clones only, not all of them. The sample lists 150,000 to 200,000 clones; less than 90% were seen once. The sequenced sample consisted of peripheral blood. V and J are TRBV3-1 (or the pseudogene TRBV3-2) and TRBJ1-3; TRBD1 is a possible D gene (5 bases). The TCR comes from a woman in her 70s with acute or convalescent COVID-19. The CDR3 region is CASSLQGPSGNTIYF. In DNA form, the CDR3 reads TGTGCCAGCAGCCTCCAGGGCCCCTCTGGAAACACCATATATTTT.